This T cell receptor beta chain is drawn from a study of T cells after yellow fever vaccination. Study overall: Those fractions that held only low numbers of cells were prepared using the SMART-Seq v4 Ultra Low Input RNA kit.

From germline, CDR1 is SQVTM and CDR2 ANQGSEA. The CDR3 runs 13 residues. Trimming left V 0 bases short and J 1 base short, with 6 bases between. Notes on this clonotype: The antigen is unknown.

Template-switching 5'RACE yielded the TCR cDNA; a universal primer site and UMIs were added in the process. TCRdb fed the 5' RACE reads into MiXCR, producing one record per CDR3 protein. The sample has 400,000 to 650,000 distinct CDR3 sequences; 21% are singletons. General study results and limits: Although most clonotypes did not, a small share appeared in both CD4 and CD8 compartments. Primary-vaccination clones mostly resurfaced post-booster (96% CD4, more than 85% CD8).

The sequenced sample was PBMCs, obtained 21 days after the first yellow fever vaccination. The rearrangement joins TRBV29-1 to TRBJ2-5; the D is unclear. This TCR derives from a man younger than 35 who received the YFV17D yellow fever vaccine. CDR3 nucleotides: TGCAGCGTTGAAGATCTCGGCCAAGAGACCCAGTACTTC. It encodes CSVEDLGQETQYF.